This T cell receptor beta chain was profiled in a study of Tregs in tolerant kidney transplant recipients. Looking at the study overall: The nonmyeloablative bone marrow transplants came from related graft donors, with transient mixed chimerism. General observations from the study: In tolerant patients, donor-specific Tregs outgrew total Tregs, suggesting antigen-driven expansion.

With 6 bases removed from V and 6 bases from J, the gap between germline ends came to 18 bases. CDR3 length: 15 residues. In germline, CDR1 is SGHVS, CDR2 FQNEAQ. On this clone itself: Its specificity is not known.

Data came from immunoSEQ multiplex PCR; TCRdb stores just in-frame clones and leaves some out. The top ten clones hold 0.46% of a sample with approximately 100,000 clones, approximately 93% of them seen once. The sequence was collected from a human donor who received a combined kidney and bone marrow transplant. The chain uses TRBV7-8 and TRBJ2-1; maybe TRBD1 (5 bases). The source material was CD4+ T cells from blood, sampled before the transplant. The CDR3 protein is CASSFQGGSGNEQFF. The CDR3 region has the DNA TGTGCCAGCAGTTTTCAGGGTGGGTCGGGCAATGAGCAGTTCTTC.